This T cell receptor (beta chain) was identified during a study of T cells in narcolepsy. Study context: Healthy controls were enrolled alongside patients with narcolepsy type 1 or type 2. Study results and caveats: Some memory CD4+ repertoires had no autoreactive clone sequences. Healthy controls reportedly lacked the autoreactive clonotypes serially found in patients' blood. HCRT-specific and TRIB2-specific autoreactive clonotypes appeared among same-patient CSF and blood CD4+ clonotypes.

Trimming stripped 8 bases from V and 9 bases from J, with 20 bases between. The CDR3 consists of 14 residues. CDR1 LNHNV and CDR2 YYDKDF come from the germline V gene (reference sequence). Notes on this clone: Its target is unknown.

Here immunoSEQ multiplex PCR was the method, and the copy in TCRdb shows in-frame clones only, minus some. The sample consists of about 30,000 clones, about four fifths of them appearing once. This TCR came from a human donor with narcolepsy. Input material: CD45RA- memory CD4+ T cells from PBMCs. The rearrangement links TRBV15 to TRBJ2-4, with a tentative D call TRBD2 (7 bases). The CDR3 loop is CATLKGGGTGIQYF. The DNA of the CDR3 is TGTGCCACCCTTAAAGGGGGGGGAACGGGCATTCAGTACTTC.